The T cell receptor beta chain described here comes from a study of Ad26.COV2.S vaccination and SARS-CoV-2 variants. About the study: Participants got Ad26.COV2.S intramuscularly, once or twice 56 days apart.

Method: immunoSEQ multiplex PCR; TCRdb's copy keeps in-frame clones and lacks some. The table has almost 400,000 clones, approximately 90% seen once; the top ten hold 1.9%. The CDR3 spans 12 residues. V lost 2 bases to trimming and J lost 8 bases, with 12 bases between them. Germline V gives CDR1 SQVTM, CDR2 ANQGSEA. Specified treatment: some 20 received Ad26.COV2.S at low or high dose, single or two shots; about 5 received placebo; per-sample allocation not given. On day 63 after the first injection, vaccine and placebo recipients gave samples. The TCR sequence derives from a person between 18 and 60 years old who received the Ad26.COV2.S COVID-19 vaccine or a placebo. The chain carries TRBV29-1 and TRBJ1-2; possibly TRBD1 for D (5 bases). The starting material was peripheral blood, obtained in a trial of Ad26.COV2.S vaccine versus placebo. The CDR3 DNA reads TGCAGCGTTGAACGGGGGATCTACGGCTACACCTTC. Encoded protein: CSVERGIYGYTF.